What follows are 15 T cell receptor beta chains derived from one specimen sequenced in a study of shared clonotypes between healthy human individuals. It was CD45RO-negative cells, positively selected for CCR7, that made up naive CD8 cells, with terminally differentiated effector memory CD45RA+ cells excluded. Data came from immunoSEQ multiplex PCR; TCRdb stores just in-frame clones and leaves some out. Counted here are some 2 million clones, over 85% occurring once; the ten biggest clones make up roughly 1%. Specimen: naive CD8+ T cells sorted from blood. The receptors originated from a man between 18 and 29 years old in good health.

The chain uses TRBV28 and TRBJ1-4; 9 nucleotides line up with TRBD1. The CDR3 sequence is 16 residues long. Germline V gene lookup returns CDR1 MDHEN and CDR2 SYDVKM. The V segment lost 4 bases and the J segment 3 bases; nucleotides outside the gene matches: 6. The CDR3 is CASSSRDRAANEKLFF. The CDR3 coding sequence is TGTGCCAGCAGTTCAAGGGACAGGGCGGCTAATGAAAAACTGTTTTTT.

The rearrangement joins TRBV6-1 to TRBJ2-1; TRBD2 matches 9 bases. CDR3 length equals 16 residues. CDR1 is MNHNS, CDR2 SASEGT, per germline. The V segment lost 2 bases and the J segment 1 base; nucleotides outside the gene matches: 3. The CDR3 sequence: CASSETTSGSYNEQFF. As DNA, the CDR3 is TGTGCCAGCAGTGAAACGACTAGCGGATCCTACAATGAGCAGTTCTTC.

The gene calls are TRBV4-1 and TRBJ1-1; no reliable D call. CDR1 is MGHRA and CDR2 is YSYEKL in the germline V gene. Trimming took off 4 bases at V and 3 bases at J, with 15 bases between the two ends. The CDR3 is made up of 15 amino acids. The CDR3 loop reads CASSREGRRDTEAFF. For the CDR3, the DNA is TGCGCCAGCAGCCGTGAAGGACGCCGGGACACTGAAGCTTTCTTT.

This chain connects TRBV28 to TRBJ1-5, with unresolved D. Trimming left V 6 bases short and J 3 bases short, with 12 bases between. The V gene's germline CDR1 is MDHEN and CDR2 SYDVKM. This CDR3 region has 14 residues. This CDR3 is CASSLRDLNQPQHF. In DNA, the CDR3 is TGTGCCAGCAGCCTCCGGGATCTCAATCAGCCCCAGCATTTT.

This sequence joins TRBV7-2 and TRBJ2-1, with 12 bases lining up with TRBD2. The J segment lost 2 bases and the V segment lost 5 bases, leaving 4 bases of the junction unmatched. From germline, CDR1 is SGHTA and CDR2 FQGNSA. The CDR3 contains 16 residues. The CDR3 DNA is TGTGCCAGCAGCCCCCTAGCGGGAGGGACCTACAATGAGCAGTTCTTC. It encodes CASSPLAGGTYNEQFF. Full variable domain (missing parts from reference TRBV7-2 and TRBJ2-1): GAGVSQSPSNKVTEKGKDVELRCDPISGHTALYWYRQSLGQGLEFLIYFQGNSAPDKSGLPSDRFSAERTGGSVSTLTIQRTQQEDSAVYLCASSPLAGGTYNEQFFGPGTRLTVL.

J is TRBJ2-5 and V is TRBV6-5; tentative D call: TRBD2 (5 bases). Matching the DNA end better, TRBJ2-7 makes the J call doubtful. CDR1 MNHEY and CDR2 SVGAGI come from the germline V gene. The CDR3 totals 14 residues. DNA of the CDR3: TGTGCCAGCAGTTACTCTCACGGGAACTACGAGCAGTACTTC. Its protein product is CASSYSHGNYEQYF.

The chain joins TRBV28 to TRBJ2-7, with 8 nucleotides matching TRBD1. CDR1 MDHEN and CDR2 SYDVKM come from the germline V gene. The CDR3 loop spans 13 amino acids. With 4 bases clipped from V and 6 bases from J, the junction kept 5 bases outside the gene matches. CDR3 coding DNA: TGTGCCAGCAGTTCGGAGACAGGGGCCGAGCAGTACTTC. Its protein is CASSSETGAEQYF.

This clone is a singleton in its sample. The chain is built from TRBV2 and TRBJ2-2; 8 bases agree with TRBD1. The CDR3 runs to 17 residues. With 2 bases clipped from V and 1 base from J, the junction kept 6 bases outside the gene matches. CDR1 and CDR2 from the germline V gene are SNHLY and FYNNEI. CDR3 nucleotide sequence: TGTGCCAGCAGTGAAAACCCCGGGACAGGGAACACCGGGGAGCTGTTTTTT. Translation gives CASSENPGTGNTGELFF. The variable domain in full, with the rest retrieved from reference TRBV2 and TRBJ2-2, is EPEVTQTPSHQVTQMGQEVILRCVPISNHLYFYWYRQILGQKVEFLVSFYNNEISEKSEIFDDQFSVERPDGSNFTLKIRSTKLEDSAMYFCASSENPGTGNTGELFFGEGSRLTVL.

The rearrangement joins TRBV13 to TRBJ2-3, with TRBD2 identical over 12 bases. Trimming cost V 4 bases and J 1 base; bases outside gene matches: 3. The CDR3 runs to 16 residues. Germline assignment: CDR1 PRHDT and CDR2 FYEKMQ (reference sequence). Here the CDR3 DNA reads TGTGCCAGCAGCTCGCGACTAGCGGGAGGCACAGATACGCAGTATTTT. Translation: CASSSRLAGGTDTQYF.

Comments on this clone: The sample has other DNA sequences that encode this CDR3 too. The rearrangement links TRBV11-2 to TRBJ1-5; no firm D call. This CDR3 spans 14 amino acids. The ends were cut back, 1 base at V and 0 bases at J, with 4 bases in the middle. In germline, CDR1 is SGHAT, CDR2 FQNNGV. CDR3 in DNA: TGTGCCAGCAGCTTAGGGGGTAGCAATCAGCCCCAGCATTTT. It encodes CASSLGGSNQPQHF.

The chain carries TRBV4-1 and TRBJ1-6; D gene uncertain. Per germline, CDR1 MGHRA and CDR2 YSYEKL. The CDR3 totals 17 residues. The ends were cut back, 5 bases at V and 3 bases at J, with 17 bases in the middle. The CDR3 loop is CASSFRAGAFYNSPLHF. The DNA of the CDR3 is TGCGCCAGCAGCTTTCGGGCAGGAGCCTTCTATAATTCACCCCTCCACTTT.

This sequence joins TRBV30 and TRBJ1-1, with 7 bases lining up with TRBD1. J gave up 0 bases and V 2 bases, and 9 bases lay outside the gene matches. CDR1 GTSNPN and CDR2 SVGIG come from the germline V gene (reference sequence). The CDR3 is 16 residues long. CDR3 DNA sequence: TGTGCCTGGAGTCCTGACTTGACAGGGATGAACACTGAAGCTTTCTTT. Translated, it gives CAWSPDLTGMNTEAFF.

The CDR3 coding sequence is TGTGCCAGCAGCTTAGGGCAGGGAGGCGCCTACGAGCAGTACTTC. This encodes CASSLGQGGAYEQYF. The V call is TRBV7-8, the J call TRBJ2-7; D may be TRBD2 (6 bases). Trimming stripped 1 base from V and 2 bases from J, with 12 bases between. This CDR3 comprises 15 residues. Germline V gene sequence: CDR1 SGHVS, CDR2 FQNEAQ.

The chain carries TRBV15 and TRBJ1-5; the match to TRBD1 covers 7 bases. This CDR3 has 17 amino acids. V was pared by 0 bases and J by 4 bases, with 9 bases of the junction left unmatched. Germline assignment: CDR1 LNHNV and CDR2 YYDKDF (reference sequence). Here the CDR3 reads CATSRDRGSGGNQPQHF. CDR3 coding DNA: TGTGCCACCAGCAGAGATCGAGGTTCAGGGGGAAATCAGCCCCAGCATTTT.

The J gene is TRBJ2-2, the V gene TRBV6-5; 10 bases line up with TRBD2. Trimming took 2 bases from V and 10 from J; bases not matched to a gene: 1. This CDR3 spans 13 amino acids. The germline V gene encodes CDR1 MNHEY and CDR2 SVGAGI. The DNA of the CDR3 is TGTGCCAGCAGTTACGGGACTAGCGTGGAGCTGTTTTTT. Amino acids: CASSYGTSVELFF.